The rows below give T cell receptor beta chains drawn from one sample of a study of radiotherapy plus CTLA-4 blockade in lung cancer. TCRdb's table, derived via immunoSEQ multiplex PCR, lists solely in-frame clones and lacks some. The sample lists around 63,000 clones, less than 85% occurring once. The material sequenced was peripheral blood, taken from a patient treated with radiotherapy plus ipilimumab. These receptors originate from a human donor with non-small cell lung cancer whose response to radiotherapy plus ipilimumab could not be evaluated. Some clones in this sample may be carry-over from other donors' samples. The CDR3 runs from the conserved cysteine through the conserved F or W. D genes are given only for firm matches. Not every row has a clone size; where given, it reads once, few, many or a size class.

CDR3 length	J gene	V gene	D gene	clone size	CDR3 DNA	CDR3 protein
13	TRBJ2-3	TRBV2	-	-	TGTGCCAGCACGAGGGAAAACACAGATACGCAGTATTTT	CASTRENTDTQYF
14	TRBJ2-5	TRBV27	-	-	TGTGCCAGCAGTTTATCGGCAGGGAGGGAGACCCAGTACTTC	CASSLSAGRETQYF
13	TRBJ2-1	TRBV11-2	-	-	TGTGCCAGCAGCCCTACGGGGTACAATGAGCAGTTCTTC	CASSPTGYNEQFF
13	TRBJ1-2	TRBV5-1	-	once	TGCGCCAGCAGACAACACGAGGGCTATGGCTACACCTTC	CASRQHEGYGYTF
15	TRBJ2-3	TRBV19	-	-	TGTGCCAGTAGTATGAATGGCGGTAGCACAGATACGCAGTATTTT	CASSMNGGSTDTQYF
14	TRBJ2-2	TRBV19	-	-	TGTGCCAGTAGTATAGGGGCTGGGCCCGGGGAGCTGTTTTTT	CASSIGAGPGELFF
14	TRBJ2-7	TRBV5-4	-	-	TGTGCCAGCAGATTAGAGCTCACAGACGACGAGCAGTACTTC	CASRLELTDDEQYF
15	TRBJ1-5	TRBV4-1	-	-	TGCGCCAGCAGCCAAGTTGAGAATACCAATCAGCCCCAGCATTTT	CASSQVENTNQPQHF
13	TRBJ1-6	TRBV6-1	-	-	TGTGCCAGCAGGGATAACGGGAATTCACCCCTCCACTTT	CASRDNGNSPLHF
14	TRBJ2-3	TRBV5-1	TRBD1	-	TGCGCCAGCAGCACCGGACAGGGAACAGATACGCAGTATTTT	CASSTGQGTDTQYF
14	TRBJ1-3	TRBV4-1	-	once	TGCGCCAGCAGCCCTCAGGGCTCTGGAAACACCATATATTTT	CASSPQGSGNTIYF
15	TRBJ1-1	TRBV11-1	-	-	TGTGCCAGCAGCTTAGAAGGGGCTCTGAACACTGAAGCTTTCTTT	CASSLEGALNTEAFF
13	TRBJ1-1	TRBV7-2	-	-	TGTGCCAGCAGCGTTAGACAGCCCTATGAAGCTTTCTTT	CASSVRQPYEAFF
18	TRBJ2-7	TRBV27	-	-	TGTGCCAGCAGTTTATATAGCCCCCGGGGGGCCCAAACCTACGAGCAGTACTTC	CASSLYSPRGAQTYEQYF
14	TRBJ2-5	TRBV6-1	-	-	TGTGCCAGTTGGATCGGGGGGCCAAGAGAGACCCAGTACTTC	CASWIGGPRETQYF
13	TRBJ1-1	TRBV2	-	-	TGTGCCAGCAGAACAGGGTTCGGAGCTGAAGCTTTCTTT	CASRTGFGAEAFF
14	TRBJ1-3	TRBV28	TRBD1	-	TGTGCCACGCCGACAGGGGGAACTGGAAACACCATATATTTT	CATPTGGTGNTIYF
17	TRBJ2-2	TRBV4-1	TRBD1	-	TGCGCCAGCAGCCAGACCGGAACAGGGGGTGGCACCGGGGAGCTGTTTTTT	CASSQTGTGGGTGELFF